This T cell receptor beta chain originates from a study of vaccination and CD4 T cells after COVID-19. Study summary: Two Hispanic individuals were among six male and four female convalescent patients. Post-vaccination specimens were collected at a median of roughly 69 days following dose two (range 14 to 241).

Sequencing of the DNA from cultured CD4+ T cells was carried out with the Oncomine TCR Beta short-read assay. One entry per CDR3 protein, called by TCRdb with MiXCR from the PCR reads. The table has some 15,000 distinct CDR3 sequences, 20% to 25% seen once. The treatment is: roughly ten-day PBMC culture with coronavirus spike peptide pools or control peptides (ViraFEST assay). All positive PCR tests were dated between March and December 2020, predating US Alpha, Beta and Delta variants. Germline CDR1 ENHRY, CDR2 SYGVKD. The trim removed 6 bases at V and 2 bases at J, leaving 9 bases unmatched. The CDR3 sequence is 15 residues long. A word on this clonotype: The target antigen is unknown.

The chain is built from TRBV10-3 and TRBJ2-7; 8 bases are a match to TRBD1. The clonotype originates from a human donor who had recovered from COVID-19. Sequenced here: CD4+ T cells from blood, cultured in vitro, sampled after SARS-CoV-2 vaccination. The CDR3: CAIRPDRAGTYEQYF. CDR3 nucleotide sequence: TGTGCCATCAGGCCGGACAGGGCGGGTACCTACGAGCAGTACTTC.